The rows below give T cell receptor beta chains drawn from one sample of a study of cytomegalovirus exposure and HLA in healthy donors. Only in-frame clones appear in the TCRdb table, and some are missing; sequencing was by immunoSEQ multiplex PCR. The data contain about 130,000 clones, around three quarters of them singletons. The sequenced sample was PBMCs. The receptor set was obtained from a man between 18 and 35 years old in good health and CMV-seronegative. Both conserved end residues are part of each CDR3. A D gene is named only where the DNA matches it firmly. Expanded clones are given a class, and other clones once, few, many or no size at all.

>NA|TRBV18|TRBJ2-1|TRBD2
TGTGCCAGCTCACCGGGACTATCCACTTACAATGAGCAGTTCTTC
CASSPGLSTYNEQFF
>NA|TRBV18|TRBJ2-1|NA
TGTGCCAGCTCACCGCAGACTCGAGACAATGAGCAGTTCTTC
CASSPQTRDNEQFF
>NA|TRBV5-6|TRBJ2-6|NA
TGTGCCAGCAGCTTGGCGAGGGCAGGTTTGTTCTCTGGGGCCAACGTCCTGACTTTC
CASSLARAGLFSGANVLTF
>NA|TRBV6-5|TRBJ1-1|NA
TGTGCCAGCAGTTACTCGACGGGGGCTGAAGCTTTCTTT
CASSYSTGAEAFF
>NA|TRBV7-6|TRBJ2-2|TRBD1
TGTGCCAGCAGCTTAGAAGGGACAGGGTATTCCGGGGAGCTGTTTTTT
CASSLEGTGYSGELFF
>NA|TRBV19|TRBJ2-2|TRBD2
TGTGCCAGTAGCAGGGGACTAGCGGGAGGCTACACCGGGGAGCTGTTTTTT
CASSRGLAGGYTGELFF
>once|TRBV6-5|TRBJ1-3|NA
TGTGCCAGCAGTCCCGACATAGTTAGCACCATATATTTT
CASSPDIVSTIYF
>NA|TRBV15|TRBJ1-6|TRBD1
TGTGCCACCAGCACCGGGACAGGGGCGTCACCCCTCCACTTT
CATSTGTGASPLHF
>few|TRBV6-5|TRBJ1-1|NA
TGTGCCAGCAGTTACAGTTTAGTAGGCGGCACTGAAGCTTTCTTT
CASSYSLVGGTEAFF
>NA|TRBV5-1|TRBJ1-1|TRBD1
TGCGCCAGCAGCTTAACAGACAGGGGGAACACTGAAGCTTTCTTT
CASSLTDRGNTEAFF
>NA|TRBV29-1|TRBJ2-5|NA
TGCAGCGTTGAAGTGGGCTTACAAGAGACCCAGTACTTC
CSVEVGLQETQYF
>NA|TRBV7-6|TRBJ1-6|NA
TGTGCCAGCAGCCCCCTTGGGGAGGATTCACCCCTCCACTTT
CASSPLGEDSPLHF
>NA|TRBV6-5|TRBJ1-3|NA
TGTGCCAGCAAGGCTGGGCCACCCTCTGGAAACACCATATATTTT
CASKAGPPSGNTIYF
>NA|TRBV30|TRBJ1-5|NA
TGTGCCTGGAGCGCAGGGTTTGCTCCCCAGCATTTT
CAWSAGFAPQHF
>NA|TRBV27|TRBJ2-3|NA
TGTGCCAGCAGTCCAAGAGGCCGCACAGATACGCAGTATTTT
CASSPRGRTDTQYF
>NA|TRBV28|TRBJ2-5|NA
TGTGCCACCACAACCCGATGGGCCCGAGAGACCCAGTACTTC
CATTTRWARETQYF
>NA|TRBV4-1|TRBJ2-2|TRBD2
TGCGCCAGCAGCCAAGGAGGGGTAACTAGCGGGGCGGGGGAGCTGTTTTTT
CASSQGGVTSGAGELFF
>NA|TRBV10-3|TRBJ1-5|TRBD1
TGTGCCATCAGTGCCGGGACAGGCAATCAGCCCCAGCATTTT
CAISAGTGNQPQHF
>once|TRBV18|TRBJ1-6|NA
TGTGCCAGCTCACTCGACGCAGGGCCGACTAATTCACCCCTCCACTTT
CASSLDAGPTNSPLHF
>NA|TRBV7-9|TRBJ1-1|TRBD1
TGTGCCAGCACGGGGGACAGAGAGGAAGCTTTCTTT
CASTGDREEAFF
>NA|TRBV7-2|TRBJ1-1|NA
TGTGCCAGCAGCTTAGTTGCAGGGCCAGATGAAGCTTTCTTT
CASSLVAGPDEAFF
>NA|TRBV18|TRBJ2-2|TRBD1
TGTGCCAGCTCACCGAGACAGGGGGGTGCCGGGGAGCTGTTTTTT
CASSPRQGGAGELFF
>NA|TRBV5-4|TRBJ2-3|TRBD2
TGTGCCAGCAGCCTTAGCGGGACACCAGATACGCAGTATTTT
CASSLSGTPDTQYF
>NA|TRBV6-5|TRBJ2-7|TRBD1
TGTGCCAGCAGGATCCGGGACAGGGGGGGTGAGCAGCAGTACTTC
CASRIRDRGGEQQYF
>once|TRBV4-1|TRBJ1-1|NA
TGCGCCAGCAGCCAACCAACAGGGAGGAACACTGAAGCTTTCTTT
CASSQPTGRNTEAFF
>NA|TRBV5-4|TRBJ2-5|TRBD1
TGTGCCAGCAGCTTGCAGGGGGCGGTGGAGACCCAGTACTTC
CASSLQGAVETQYF
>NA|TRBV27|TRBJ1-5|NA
TGTGCCAGCAGTTTATTGAGCCCCACAAGAGGTAGCAATCAGCCCCAGCATTTT
CASSLLSPTRGSNQPQHF
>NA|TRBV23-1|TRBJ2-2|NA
TGCGCCAGCAGGGACCTAGCAAAGGGAAACGGGGAGCTGTTTTTT
CASRDLAKGNGELFF
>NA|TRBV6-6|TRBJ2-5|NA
TGTGCCAGCACCGACGGTGGGGGGAAGACCCAGTACTTC
CASTDGGGKTQYF
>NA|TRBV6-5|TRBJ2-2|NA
TGTGCCAGCAGTTATCGTCCTACCGGGGAGCTGTTTTTT
CASSYRPTGELFF
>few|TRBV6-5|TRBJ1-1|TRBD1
TGTGCCAGCAGTTACTCCGCTACAGGGGGCACTGAAGCTTTCTTT
CASSYSATGGTEAFF
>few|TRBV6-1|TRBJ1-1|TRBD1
TGTGCCAGCAGCGGGACAGGGACCCACACTGAAGCTTTCTTT
CASSGTGTHTEAFF
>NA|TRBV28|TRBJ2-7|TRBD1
TGTGCCAGCAGCCTCCAACGGACAGGGATCAATTGGTACGAGCAGTACTTC
CASSLQRTGINWYEQYF
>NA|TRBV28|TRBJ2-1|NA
TGTGCCAGCAGTCCCGGCTCCTACAATGAGCAGTTCTTC
CASSPGSYNEQFF
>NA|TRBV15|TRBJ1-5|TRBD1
TGTGCCACCAGCAGATACCAGGGGGGACTTCAGCCCCAGCATTTT
CATSRYQGGLQPQHF
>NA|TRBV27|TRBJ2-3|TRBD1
TGTGCCAGCAGAGGACAGGGGGGTCAAGATACGCAGTATTTT
CASRGQGGQDTQYF
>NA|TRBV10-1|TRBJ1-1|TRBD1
TGCGCCAGCAGTGACAGCAGGGGGGTAGCTGAAGCTTTCTTT
CASSDSRGVAEAFF
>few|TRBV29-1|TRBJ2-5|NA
TGCAGCGTAATACGGGGACACCACCAAGAGACCCAGTACTTC
CSVIRGHHQETQYF
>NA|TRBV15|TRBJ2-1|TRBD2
TGTGCCACCAGCACCCGAGGACTAGCGCCCTACAATGAGCAGTTCTTC
CATSTRGLAPYNEQFF
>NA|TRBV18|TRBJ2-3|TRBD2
TGTGCCAGCTCACCCCCCCTGGGACTAGCGGGAGTAGAAGGAGATACGCAGTATTTT
CASSPPLGLAGVEGDTQYF
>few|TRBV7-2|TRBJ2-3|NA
TGTGCCAGCAGCTTCTCTGGCTATACGCAGTATTTT
CASSFSGYTQYF
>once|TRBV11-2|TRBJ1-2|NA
TGTGCCAGCAGCTTGGGAGGGTGGTATGGCTACACCTTC
CASSLGGWYGYTF
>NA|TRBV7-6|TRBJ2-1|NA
TGTGCCAGCAGCTCCTCGACTAGTTACAATGAGCAGTTCTTC
CASSSSTSYNEQFF
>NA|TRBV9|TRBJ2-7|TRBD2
TGTGCCAGCAGCCCCGGACTAGCGGGAGGACTTTCTGAGCAGTACTTC
CASSPGLAGGLSEQYF
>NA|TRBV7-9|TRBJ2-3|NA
TGTGCCCTAAAGGGGACAGATACGCAGTATTTT
CALKGTDTQYF
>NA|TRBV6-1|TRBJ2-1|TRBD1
TGTGCCAGCACCCGGGACAGCTATTACAATGAGCAGTTCTTC
CASTRDSYYNEQFF
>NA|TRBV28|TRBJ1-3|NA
TGTGCCAGCAGGGGGGGCTCTGGAAACACCATATATTTT
CASRGGSGNTIYF
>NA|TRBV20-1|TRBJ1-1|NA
TGCAGTGCATACAGGAACACTGAAGCTTTCTTT
CSAYRNTEAFF
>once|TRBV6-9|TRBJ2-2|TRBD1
TGTGCCAGTGCCGGGACAGGGTTGACCGGGGAGCTGTTTTTT
CASAGTGLTGELFF
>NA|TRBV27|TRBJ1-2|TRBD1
TGTGCCAGCAGTCCTAACAGGGGCGTTGGCTACACCTTC
CASSPNRGVGYTF
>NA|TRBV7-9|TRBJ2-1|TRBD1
TGTGCCAGCAGCCAACAGAATTACAGGGGGTCTATCAATGAGCAGTTCTTC
CASSQQNYRGSINEQFF
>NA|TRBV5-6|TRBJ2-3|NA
TGTGCCAGCAGCTTGAAACTAGAGTTCACAGATACGCAGTATTTT
CASSLKLEFTDTQYF
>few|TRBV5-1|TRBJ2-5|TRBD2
TGCGCCAGCAGCTTAGGCAGCGGGAGGGAGGAGACCCAGTACTTC
CASSLGSGREETQYF
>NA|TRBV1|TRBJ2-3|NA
TGCACCAGCAGCCAACCGACTAGCCAATGCACAGATACGCAGTATTTT
CTSSQPTSQCTDTQYF
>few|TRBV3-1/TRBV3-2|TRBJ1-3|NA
TGTGCCAGCCCGGCCATATATTTT
CASPAIYF
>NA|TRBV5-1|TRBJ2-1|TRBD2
TGCGCCAGCAGCAAAGGGACTAGCGGCCTACCCCTCTACAATGAGCAGTTCTTC
CASSKGTSGLPLYNEQFF
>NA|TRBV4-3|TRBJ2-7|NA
TGCGCCAGCAGCCAAGGTAGGGCAGGGGAATACGAGCAGTACTTC
CASSQGRAGEYEQYF
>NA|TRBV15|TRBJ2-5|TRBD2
TGTGCCACCAGCAGAACCGGGACTAGCGGGAGGGAGACCCAGTACTTC
CATSRTGTSGRETQYF
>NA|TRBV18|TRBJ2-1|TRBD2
TGTGCCAGCTCACCACCGGGACTAGTATTTGAGCAGTTCTTC
CASSPPGLVFEQFF
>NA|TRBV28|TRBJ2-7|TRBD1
TGTGCCAGCAGTACCGGGACAGGGGTTCGCGAGCAGTACTTC
CASSTGTGVREQYF